What follows are 30 T cell receptor beta chains derived from one specimen sequenced in a study of T-cell reconstitution after alpha-beta-depleted transplantation in children. Library preparation (for TCRbeta) was performed with unique molecular identifiers. Using its own MiXCR run on the PCR reads, TCRdb lists one record per CDR3 protein. The sample contains approximately 190,000 distinct CDR3 sequences, approximately 6% of which appear only once. The sample in question was PBMCs, obtained before TCRalphabeta/CD19-depleted stem cell transplant. These receptors all stem from a girl less than two years old with combined immunodeficiency, due to receive a stem cell transplant.

This clonotype was seen a handful of times. This chain joins TRBV5-6 and TRBJ2-1; D not resolved. This CDR3 has 14 amino acids. The germline V gene encodes CDR1 SGHDT and CDR2 YYEEEE. The V end lost 2 bases, the J end lost 2 bases, and 8 bases lay between the germline ends. The CDR3 here is CASSFRRTYNEQFF. In DNA, the CDR3 is TGTGCCAGCAGCTTCCGGCGGACCTACAATGAGCAGTTCTTC.

The chain carries TRBV7-2 and TRBJ2-2, with D perhaps given as TRBD1 or TRBD2 (6 bases each). The CDR3 runs to 23 residues. The V gene's germline CDR1 is SGHTA and CDR2 FQGNSA. The V end lost 3 bases, the J end lost 4 bases, and 36 bases lay between the germline ends. CDR3: CASSFLLGNTRFRVGGVTGELFF. The CDR3 coding sequence is TGTGCCAGCAGCTTTTTACTCGGAAACACCAGGTTTCGCGTCGGGGGCGTCACCGGGGAGCTGTTTTTT.

This clonotype was counted ten times or more. The chain couples TRBV5-6 to TRBJ2-1; possible D gene TRBD1, 6 bases. V lost 3 bases and J 4 bases, leaving 14 bases between the germline ends. CDR1 is SGHDT and CDR2 is YYEEEE in the germline V gene. This CDR3 spans 15 amino acids. In DNA form, the CDR3 reads TGTGCCAGCAGCTCATACCAGGGGCATTACAATGAGCAGTTCTTC. It encodes CASSSYQGHYNEQFF.

In this sample, this clonotype turned up many times. The rearrangement uses TRBV4-1 and TRBJ2-7, with 10 bases identical to TRBD1. Germline V CDR1 and CDR2: MGHRA, YSYEKL. The ends lost 0 bases at V and 3 bases at J; junction bases unmatched: 8. The CDR3 is made up of 17 amino acids. CDR3 nucleotide sequence: TGCGCCAGCAGCCAAGATAAAGGGACAGGGGTCAACTACGAGCAGTACTTC. This codes for CASSQDKGTGVNYEQYF.

This clonotype was detected many times. The CDR3 DNA is TGCAGTGCTAGAGACAGGGGGCGAGGGTACGAGCAGTACTTC. Amino acids: CSARDRGRGYEQYF. The chain uses TRBV20-1 and TRBJ2-7, with TRBD1 identical over 8 bases. The CDR3 runs 14 residues. CDR1 is DFQATT and CDR2 is SNEGSKA in the germline V gene (reference sequence). The V segment lost 0 bases and the J segment 4 bases; nucleotides outside the gene matches: 5.

This clonotype was recorded at least ten times. The V call is TRBV7-2, the J call TRBJ2-7, with a tentative D call TRBD2 (6 bases). Trimming removed 4 bases at V and 5 bases at J, with 27 bases between. The CDR3 is made up of 18 amino acids. Germline assignment: CDR1 SGHTA and CDR2 FQGNSA. The CDR3, as DNA: TGTGCCAGCAGCTACAAACGGGATGGACGGGGGAATTTGAACGAGCAGTACTTC. Its translation: CASSYKRDGRGNLNEQYF. Full variable domain (missing parts from reference TRBV7-2 and TRBJ2-7): GAGVSQSPSNKVTEKGKDVELRCDPISGHTALYWYRQSLGQGLEFLIYFQGNSAPDKSGLPSDRFSAERTGGSVSTLTIQRTQQEDSAVYLCASSYKRDGRGNLNEQYFGPGTRLTVT.

This clonotype has just a few counts. The CDR3 DNA reads as TGCGCCAGCCGGACAGCCCCCTCCTACGAGCAGTACTTC. The encoded protein is CASRTAPSYEQYF. The chain has TRBV5-1 and TRBJ2-7, with D possibly being TRBD1 (6 bases). Per germline, CDR1 SGHRS and CDR2 YFSETQ. Trimming left V 7 bases short and J 0 bases short, with 11 bases between. This CDR3 contains 13 residues.

This clonotype occurred a few times. V gene TRBV30 combines with J gene TRBJ2-1; D call uncertain. V was trimmed by 0 bases and J by 0 bases, leaving 15 bases between them. The CDR3 is made up of 17 amino acids. The V gene's germline CDR1 is GTSNPN and CDR2 SVGIG (reference sequence). CDR3 DNA: TGTGCCTGGAGTGTATCTGGGGTCCCACTCTCCTACAATGAGCAGTTCTTC. Its protein product is CAWSVSGVPLSYNEQFF.

This clonotype was counted many times. This chain joins TRBV12-3 or TRBV12-4 and TRBJ2-1; tentatively, D is TRBD2 (6 bases). The germline V and J ends were trimmed by 5 bases and 12 bases, with 26 bases remaining between them. The CDR3 sequence is 16 residues long. CDR3 DNA sequence: TGTGCCAGCAGTACTTTGGTTGGCGGGACCCCATTTACGCAGTTCTTC. The encoded protein is CASSTLVGGTPFTQFF.

As regards this clonotype: At one boundary the junction diverges from the germline segment, which might be a read error. The chain joins TRBV7-6 to TRBJ2-7; D is unresolved. Germline CDR1 reads SGHVS; CDR2 reads FNYEAQ. This CDR3 contains 11 residues. CDR3 sequence: CACSLGVEQYF. In DNA form, the CDR3 reads TGTGCCTGCAGCTTAGGCGTTGAGCAGTACTTC.

V is TRBV11-2 and J is TRBJ2-4; D ambiguous. V was clipped by 5 bases and J by 5 bases, with 13 bases between them. The CDR3 contains 14 residues. The germline V gene has CDR1 SGHAT and CDR2 FQNNGV. The CDR3 reads CASSPPFSQNIQYF. CDR3 nucleotides: TGTGCCAGCAGCCCCCCCTTTAGCCAAAACATTCAGTACTTC. Complete variable domain (other parts from reference TRBV11-2 and TRBJ2-4): EAGVAQSPRYKIIEKRQSVAFWCNPISGHATLYWYQQILGQGPKLLIQFQNNGVVDDSQLPKDRFSAERLKGVDSTLKIQPAKLEDSAVYLCASSPPFSQNIQYFGAGTRLSVL.

This clonotype showed up many times. The rearrangement uses TRBV20-1 and TRBJ2-5; D ambiguous. CDR1 and CDR2 from the germline V gene are DFQATT and SNEGSKA (reference sequence). The ends were cut back, 0 bases at V and 4 bases at J, with 9 bases in the middle. The CDR3 contains 13 residues. CDR3 sequence (DNA): TGCAGTGCTAGAGATTGGCTAGGAGAGACCCAGTACTTC. Residues: CSARDWLGETQYF.

This clonotype was counted between two and nine times. The genes are TRBV2 and TRBJ1-5; D gene uncertain. Germline assignment: CDR1 SNHLY and CDR2 FYNNEI. The V gene lost 6 bases and the J gene lost 2 bases, with 11 bases spanning the gap. This CDR3 contains 14 residues. CDR3 sequence: CASRAPIGNQPQHF. CDR3 nucleotides: TGTGCCAGCAGGGCGCCTATCGGCAATCAGCCCCAGCATTTT.

This clonotype was detected many times. V is TRBV29-1 and J is TRBJ2-3, with D perhaps matching TRBD1 (6 bases). This CDR3 is built from 16 residues. Germline V gives CDR1 SQVTM, CDR2 ANQGSEA. The ends were cut back, 1 base at V and 0 bases at J, with 14 bases in the middle. The CDR3 DNA reads as TGCAGCGTTGAAGGCACGGGGCAGGGGAGCACAGATACGCAGTATTTT. Its protein product is CSVEGTGQGSTDTQYF.

This clonotype showed up many times. The chain recombines TRBV27 with TRBJ2-1; TRBD1 might be the D (6 bases). Per the germline V gene, CDR1 is MNHEY and CDR2 is SMNVEV (reference sequence). V was cut by 4 bases and J by 1 base, with 14 bases left in between. This CDR3 comprises 16 residues. DNA of the CDR3: TGTGCCAGCAGTTCCACCTACAGGGATTCCTACAATGAGCAGTTCTTC. It specifies CASSSTYRDSYNEQFF.

This clonotype was counted a few times. The chain is built from TRBV7-9 and TRBJ2-2, with D perhaps matching TRBD1 or TRBD2 (5 bases each). CDR3 length equals 15 residues. V dropped 5 bases and J dropped 6 bases, with 16 bases sitting between them. CDR1 is SEHNR, CDR2 FQNEAQ, per germline (reference sequence). CDR3 loop: CASSPMGLAPGELFF. DNA of the CDR3: TGTGCCAGCAGCCCTATGGGGCTAGCCCCCGGGGAGCTGTTTTTT.

This clonotype has at least ten counts. The chain combines TRBV5-1 with TRBJ2-1, with 9 nucleotides matching TRBD1. V trimming: 5 bases; J trimming: 1 base; junction bases outside the gene matches: 10. The germline CDR1 and CDR2 sequences are SGHRS and YFSETQ. This CDR3 region has 17 residues. The CDR3 spells CASRETGTGISYNEQFF. CDR3 sequence (DNA): TGCGCCAGCAGGGAAACCGGGACAGGGATTTCCTACAATGAGCAGTTCTTC.

This clonotype was picked up many times. The genes are TRBV28 and TRBJ2-5, with 14 bases aligning to TRBD2. The CDR3 totals 17 residues. CDR1 and CDR2 from the germline V gene are MDHEN and SYDVKM. Trimming took 6 bases from V and 0 from J; bases not matched to a gene: 6. CDR3 DNA: TGTGCCAGCAGCGAGGGACTAGCGGGAGAGTACCAAGAGACCCAGTACTTC. Translation: CASSEGLAGEYQETQYF.

Ten or more counts support this clonotype. J is TRBJ2-1 and V is TRBV5-6, with 13 bases that match TRBD2. Trimming took 0 bases from V and 6 from J; bases not matched to a gene: 6. The CDR3 contains 17 residues. CDR1 is SGHDT, CDR2 YYEEEE, per germline. CDR3 amino acids: CASSLALTSGGANEQFF. Written as DNA, the CDR3 is TGTGCCAGCAGCTTGGCCCTTACTAGCGGGGGGGCCAATGAGCAGTTCTTC.

This clonotype was counted ten times or more. V gene TRBV9 combines with J gene TRBJ2-3; no clear D. The germline V gene encodes CDR1 SGDLS and CDR2 YYNGEE. V lost 5 bases and J lost 2, with 18 bases in between. This CDR3 has 16 residues. This CDR3 is CASSPQSSASTDTQYF. CDR3 DNA: TGTGCCAGCAGTCCCCAGTCCAGCGCTTCCACAGATACGCAGTATTTT.

This clonotype was recorded at least ten times. The CDR3 region is CSVGLLGLGNTEAFF. CDR3 in DNA: TGCAGCGTTGGGTTACTGGGGCTGGGGAACACTGAAGCTTTCTTT. This chain joins TRBV29-1 and TRBJ1-1, with D maybe TRBD1 (5 bases). V was shortened by 4 bases and J by 1 base, with 16 bases between the two germline ends. The CDR3 is 15 residues long. The V gene's germline CDR1 is SQVTM and CDR2 ANQGSEA.

This clonotype was detected many times. The chain employs TRBV5-1 and TRBJ2-7; D uncertain. The CDR3 loop spans 13 amino acids. Germline V gene lookup returns CDR1 SGHRS and CDR2 YFSETQ. The V and J ends lost 2 bases and 2 bases respectively, with 8 bases between them. The CDR3 DNA reads as TGCGCCAGCAGCTTTACCAATCCCTACGAGCAGTACTTC. The encoded protein is CASSFTNPYEQYF.

As to this clonotype: A read error may explain this, as a much larger clone is one base away. The chain uses TRBV29-1 and TRBJ2-5; 9 positions agree with TRBD1. CDR3 length equals 16 residues. In germline, CDR1 is SQVTM, CDR2 ANQGSEA. The CDR3 is CIASGTGFPGQETQYF. CDR3 nucleotides: TGCATCGCATCCGGGACAGGGTTTCCAGGCCAAGAGACCCAGTACTTC.

The gene calls are TRBV7-9 and TRBJ1-1; D might be TRBD1 (5 bases). Trimming cost V 5 bases and J 8 bases, with 12 bases left between them. The V gene's germline CDR1 is SEHNR and CDR2 FQNEAQ (reference sequence). This CDR3 is 12 amino acids long. CDR3 loop: CASSAGGKEAFF. Here the CDR3 DNA reads TGTGCCAGCAGCGCCGGGGGGAAGGAAGCTTTCTTT.

The sample holds many counts of this clonotype. This chain uses TRBV20-1 with TRBJ2-1; no firm D call. The germline V and J ends were trimmed by 6 bases and 2 bases, with 14 bases remaining between them. Germline CDR1 is DFQATT and CDR2 is SNEGSKA (reference sequence). This CDR3 has 14 amino acids. This CDR3 is CSALPPAPYNEQFF. The DNA of the CDR3 is TGCAGTGCCCTCCCCCCGGCCCCCTACAATGAGCAGTTCTTC.

This clonotype was counted between two and nine times. The chain recombines TRBV20-1 with TRBJ2-3; 8 bases agree with TRBD2. CDR1 is DFQATT and CDR2 is SNEGSKA in the germline V gene (reference sequence). This CDR3 has 14 residues. The ends lost 5 bases at V and 2 bases at J; junction bases unmatched: 6. The CDR3 loop is CSAPLGLVTDTQYF. CDR3 DNA sequence: TGCAGTGCTCCCTTGGGACTAGTCACAGATACGCAGTATTTT.

This clonotype showed up many times. The chain combines TRBV12-3 or TRBV12-4 with TRBJ2-1; TRBD2 matches at 11 bases. V was pared by 5 bases and J by 3 bases, with 6 bases of the junction left unmatched. The CDR3 has 16 residues. CDR3 in DNA: TGTGCCAGCAGTCTTCGACTAGCGGGGTTCTACAATGAGCAGTTCTTC. It yields the protein CASSLRLAGFYNEQFF.

This clonotype was seen many times. V usage is TRBV5-1 and J usage is TRBJ2-7, with D maybe TRBD2 (6 bases). This CDR3 has 12 residues. The V end lost 5 bases, the J end lost 6 bases, and 12 bases lay between the germline ends. Germline CDR1 reads SGHRS; CDR2 reads YFSETQ. For the CDR3, the DNA is TGCGCCAGCAGGAGAACGGGAGTCGAGCAGTACTTC. Its protein is CASRRTGVEQYF.

This clonotype was counted at least ten times. This chain connects TRBV7-3 to TRBJ2-2; possible D gene TRBD1, 6 bases. This CDR3 is 15 amino acids long. Trimming took off 5 bases at V and 4 bases at J, with 14 bases between the two ends. Germline assignment: CDR1 SGHTA and CDR2 FQGTGA. CDR3 sequence reads: CASSPGHSGTGELFF. The CDR3 region has the DNA TGTGCCAGCAGCCCGGGACACTCTGGCACCGGGGAGCTGTTTTTT.

This clonotype was counted at least ten times. The chain combines TRBV29-1 with TRBJ2-5, with a possible D match to TRBD2 (5 bases). The V and J ends lost 3 bases and 7 bases respectively, with 18 bases between them. The CDR3 totals 14 residues. Looked up from germline, CDR1 is SQVTM and CDR2 is ANQGSEA. CDR3 DNA sequence: TGCAGCGTTGAGAGCGGAGTCCCCTGGGGGACCCAGTACTTC. Translation: CSVESGVPWGTQYF.